This entry describes one T cell receptor (beta chain). The data were taken from a study of T cell changes during pregnancy in multiple sclerosis. Produced via immunoSEQ multiplex PCR; TCRdb's table is partial and in-frame only. Among about 110,000 clones, roughly 90% were seen once, and the ten largest hold less than 4.5%. The germline CDR1 and CDR2 sequences are MNHEY and SVGAGI. The CDR3 is made up of 14 amino acids. With 0 bases removed from V and 4 bases from J, the gap between germline ends came to 7 bases. The rearrangement uses TRBV6-5 and TRBJ1-3; D is unresolved. The sample was peripheral blood, taken after pregnancy. The source is a female donor with multiple sclerosis, enrolled in a pregnancy study. The CDR3 sequence is CASSYSRQGNTIYF. Here the CDR3 DNA reads TGTGCCAGCAGTTACTCGAGGCAGGGAAACACCATATATTTT.